This T cell receptor (beta chain) was sequenced in a study of regulatory T cells in long-lasting Graves disease. Turning to the study itself: With positive TSH receptor antibodies and over 5 years of antithyroid drugs, Graves' disease was considered persistent.

Arm-PCR of CDR3 regions and iRepertoire HTBI primers were used to build TCR beta libraries. TCRdb redid the calling of the multiplex PCR reads with MiXCR, one entry per CDR3 protein. The table lists around 340,000 distinct CDR3 sequences, roughly a fifth of them singletons. The time point here: persistent/refractory GD, antithyroid drugs over 5 years with positive TRAb. With RNA extracted from PBMCs as input, the TCR library was made. This clonotype was seen at least ten times. This sequence originates from a female donor with Graves disease. The source was peripheral blood mononuclear cells (PBMCs), collected when the disease was refractory, from a patient treated with antithyroid drugs.

The CDR3 nucleotides read TGTGCCAGCAGCCCTCCGACAGTTCTCTATGGCTACACCTTC. The encoded protein is CASSPPTVLYGYTF. This chain connects TRBV3-1 to TRBJ1-2; a possible D gene is TRBD1 (5 bases). V was shortened by 4 bases and J by 4 bases, with 13 bases between the two germline ends. Germline V CDR1 and CDR2: LGHDT, YNNKEL (reference sequence). This CDR3 contains 14 residues. Full variable domain (remainder filled in from reference TRBV3-1 and TRBJ1-2): DTAVSQTPKYLVTQMGNDKSIKCEQNLGHDTMYWYKQDSKKFLKIMFSYNNKELIINETVPNRFSPKSPDKAHLNLHINSLELGDSAVYFCASSPPTVLYGYTFGSGTRLTVV.